Shown below are 24 T cell receptor beta chains from a single sample sequenced in a study of spatial heterogeneity in lung cancer. TCRdb reanalysed the 5' RACE reads using MiXCR and keeps one entry per CDR3 protein. The repertoire holds 35,000 to 45,000 distinct CDR3 sequences, 4% to 6% seen once, with just over 25% in the top ten. Time point indicated: sample taken at primary tumor resection. Extraction of whole RNA from tumor, nontumor lung or frozen PBMC preceded unsorted sequencing. This material consisted of PBMCs, taken at surgery. All receptors come from a female donor with early-stage non-small cell lung cancer.

The table lists this clonotype with many counts. The chain recombines TRBV7-9 with TRBJ1-6; possibly TRBD1 for D (5 bases). Germline assignment: CDR1 SEHNR and CDR2 FQNEAQ (reference sequence). The CDR3 consists of 14 residues. V dropped 4 bases and J dropped 3 bases, with 7 bases sitting between them. The CDR3 bases are TGTGCCAGCAGCTCAGACAGCTATAATTCACCCCTCCACTTT. This translates into CASSSDSYNSPLHF.

This clonotype was observed a handful of times. The rearrangement uses TRBV5-4 and TRBJ1-1; weak D call: TRBD1 (5 bases). The CDR3 is 15 amino acids. Trimming removed 4 bases from V and 4 bases from J, with 17 bases in between. The germline V gene has CDR1 SGHNT and CDR2 YYREEE (reference sequence). The CDR3 nucleotides are TGTGCCAGCAGCGTACAGACGGGGGTCTTCACTGAAGCTTTCTTT. It codes for CASSVQTGVFTEAFF.

The rearrangement joins TRBV6-2 or TRBV6-3 to TRBJ2-5; 8 bases match TRBD2. The CDR3 is 16 residues long. V trimming: 6 bases; J trimming: 2 bases; junction bases outside the gene matches: 11. Looked up from germline, CDR1 is MNHEY and CDR2 is SVGEGT. The CDR3 DNA sequence: TGTGCCAGCAGCCGTTCCGGGACTAGACTTCAAGAGACCCAGTACTTC. Translated: CASSRSGTRLQETQYF.

This clonotype was observed at least ten times. The chain couples TRBV11-2 to TRBJ2-3, with D possibly matching TRBD2 (5 bases). The germline V gene encodes CDR1 SGHAT and CDR2 FQNNGV. V was pared by 5 bases and J by 1 base, with 10 bases between. This CDR3 is built from 14 residues. The CDR3 reads CASSRRAGTDTQYF. DNA of the CDR3: TGTGCCAGCAGCCGTCGAGCGGGCACAGATACGCAGTATTTT.

This clonotype was seen many times. V gene TRBV27 combines with J gene TRBJ2-7; 8 bases agree with TRBD1. CDR3 length: 13 residues. V dropped 6 bases and J dropped 4; count of bases not matched to a gene: 5. Germline assignment: CDR1 MNHEY and CDR2 SMNVEV (reference sequence). The CDR3 is CASSVGTGYEQYF. In DNA form, the CDR3 reads TGTGCCAGCAGCGTCGGGACAGGATACGAGCAGTACTTC.

The sample holds many counts of this clonotype. J is TRBJ2-7 and V is TRBV2; 7 bases are shared with TRBD2. Trimming at V came to 6 bases and at J to 4 bases, leaving 18 bases not matched to a gene. Germline loops: CDR1 SNHLY, CDR2 FYNNEI. This CDR3 has 17 residues. The CDR3 sequence is CASSQLRGSRSVYEQYF. The CDR3 nucleotides read TGTGCCAGCAGCCAGCTGCGGGGGTCCCGGAGTGTTTACGAGCAGTACTTC. The whole variable domain, remainder taken from reference TRBV2 and TRBJ2-7, is EPEVTQTPSHQVTQMGQEVILRCVPISNHLYFYWYRQILGQKVEFLVSFYNNEISEKSEIFDDQFSVERPDGSNFTLKIRSTKLEDSAMYFCASSQLRGSRSVYEQYFGPGTRLTVT.

This clonotype was recorded a few times. V gene TRBV4-2 combines with J gene TRBJ1-5; D gene ambiguous. The CDR3 has 13 residues. Germline CDR1 is LGHNA and CDR2 is YNFKEQ. Trimming removed 1 base at V and 4 bases at J, with 5 bases between. The CDR3 DNA reads as TGTGCCAGCAGCCAAGGGGTAAATCAGCCCCAGCATTTT. It specifies CASSQGVNQPQHF.

The rearrangement links TRBV5-1 to TRBJ1-2; 7 bases are shared with TRBD1. The J segment lost 7 bases and the V segment lost 4 bases, leaving 7 bases of the junction unmatched. Germline V gene sequence: CDR1 SGHRS, CDR2 YFSETQ. The CDR3 is 13 residues long. CDR3 nucleotide sequence: TGCGCCAGCAGCCTCCCAGGGGGGTCTGGCTACACCTTC. Translation: CASSLPGGSGYTF.

This clonotype was found many times. The chain combines TRBV4-2 with TRBJ2-5; D is possibly TRBD1 or TRBD2 (7 bases each). V was cut by 0 bases and J by 5 bases, with 10 bases left in between. The CDR3 spans 14 residues. Germline V gene data show CDR1 as LGHNA and CDR2 as YNFKEQ. The CDR3 reads CASSQEQGGETQYF. The CDR3 DNA sequence: TGTGCCAGCAGCCAAGAGCAGGGGGGGGAGACCCAGTACTTC.

This clonotype was counted ten times or more. The CDR3 nucleotides are TGTGCCAGCAGTGGAACCCCTGGGGACATCTATAAGGAACTGTTTTTT. Translating gives CASSGTPGDIYKELFF. The chain carries TRBV2 and TRBJ1-4; D perhaps matches TRBD1 (6 bases). Trimming pared 4 bases from V and 12 bases from J, leaving 24 bases between. Germline V gene sequence: CDR1 SNHLY, CDR2 FYNNEI. The CDR3 extends over 16 amino acids.

The CDR3 region is CASSEGRASSTDTQYF. Here the CDR3 DNA reads TGTGCCAGCAGTGAAGGTAGGGCCTCCAGCACAGATACGCAGTATTTT. The rearrangement joins TRBV6-1 to TRBJ2-3; D ambiguous. Germline assignment: CDR1 MNHNS and CDR2 SASEGT. CDR3 length: 16 amino acids. V shed 1 base and J shed 0 bases, with 11 bases lying between them.

This clonotype was recorded many times. The chain employs TRBV13 and TRBJ2-1; 8 bases align to TRBD2. V was clipped by 3 bases and J by 9 bases; unmatched bases: 10. This CDR3 comprises 15 residues. Germline loops: CDR1 PRHDT, CDR2 FYEKMQ (reference sequence). CDR3 sequence reads: CASSFAVAGNGEQFF. The CDR3 bases are TGTGCCAGCAGCTTCGCGGTAGCGGGGAACGGTGAGCAGTTCTTC.

The sample holds many counts of this clonotype. The chain joins TRBV20-1 to TRBJ2-3; TRBD2 might be the D (6 bases). This CDR3 comprises 15 residues. The germline CDR1 and CDR2 sequences are DFQATT and SNEGSKA (reference sequence). V shed 0 bases and J shed 5 bases, with 15 bases lying between them. The DNA for the CDR3 is TGCAGTGCTAGAGATCCAGGCGGGGTGGTAGATACGCAGTATTTT. Amino acid sequence: CSARDPGGVVDTQYF.

This clonotype has a count of ten or more. This chain connects TRBV6-2 or TRBV6-3 to TRBJ2-3; 11 bases match TRBD2. V lost 8 bases to trimming and J lost 4 bases; unmatched junction nucleotides: 8. The CDR3 consists of 15 residues. CDR1 MNHEY and CDR2 SVGEGT come from the germline V gene. CDR3 bases: TGTGCCAGCGGAAGGGCTAGCGGGGGGCCAGATACGCAGTATTTT. This translates into CASGRASGGPDTQYF.

A few counts support this clonotype. V is TRBV20-1 and J is TRBJ1-4; a possible D gene is TRBD1 (5 bases). The CDR3 length is 14 residues. The V end lost 0 bases, the J end lost 5 bases, and 10 bases lay between the germline ends. CDR1 DFQATT and CDR2 SNEGSKA come from the germline V gene (reference sequence). CDR3 bases: TGCAGTGCTAGAGACTACGGGGGGAATGAAAAACTGTTTTTT. It codes for CSARDYGGNEKLFF.

The table lists this clonotype with many counts. This chain joins TRBV5-5 and TRBJ2-3; D gene uncertain. Trimming took 4 bases from V and 6 from J, leaving 12 bases between them. This CDR3 is built from 13 residues. Germline values: CDR1 SGHKS, CDR2 YYEKEE (reference sequence). CDR3 sequence reads: CASSLTERDTQYF. Here the CDR3 DNA reads TGTGCCAGCAGCCTAACTGAAAGGGATACGCAGTATTTT.

This clonotype was seen repeatedly, ten times or more. J is TRBJ2-3 and V is TRBV29-1, with 12 positions matching TRBD2. V was pared by 7 bases and J by 0 bases, with 5 bases of the junction left unmatched. Per the germline V gene, CDR1 is SQVTM and CDR2 is ANQGSEA. The CDR3 extends over 15 amino acids. In DNA form, the CDR3 reads TGCAGCGCGCGAGGGACTAGCGGGAGCACAGATACGCAGTATTTT. It encodes CSARGTSGSTDTQYF.

This clonotype was seen only a few times. The rearrangement joins TRBV3-1 to TRBJ2-3, with 15 bases fitting TRBD2. The CDR3 length is 16 residues. CDR1 LGHDT and CDR2 YNNKEL come from the germline V gene (reference sequence). The junction had 6 bases not matched to a gene; V was cut back by 5 bases and J by 6 bases. The CDR3 is CASSSWTSGGVDTQYF. CDR3 nucleotide sequence: TGTGCCAGCAGCTCCTGGACTAGCGGGGGGGTCGATACGCAGTATTTT.

In this sample, this clonotype turned up many times. The chain is built from TRBV20-1 and TRBJ1-1; unclear D gene. Trimming left V 5 bases short and J 6 bases short, with 16 bases between. The CDR3 runs to 13 residues. Germline V gene data show CDR1 as DFQATT and CDR2 as SNEGSKA (reference sequence). The CDR3 is CSAERDIDPEAFF. CDR3 nucleotide sequence: TGCAGTGCTGAACGAGACATTGACCCTGAAGCTTTCTTT.

This clonotype was counted many times. The J gene is TRBJ2-5, the V gene TRBV5-1, with D tentatively TRBD2 (6 bases). This CDR3 region has 16 residues. V was cut by 1 base and J by 1 base, with 14 bases left in between. Germline V gene data show CDR1 as SGHRS and CDR2 as YFSETQ. DNA of the CDR3: TGCGCCAGCAGCTTGCGATCCCGGGGGACCCAAGAGACCCAGTACTTC. This gives the protein CASSLRSRGTQETQYF.

In this sample, this clonotype turned up a few times. This chain connects TRBV25-1 to TRBJ1-6; TRBD1 agrees at 7 bases. Per germline, CDR1 MGHDK and CDR2 SYGVNS. The length of the CDR3 is 15 residues. V shed 4 bases and J 6 bases; nucleotides not matched to a gene: 6. The CDR3 region is CASSGRGGINSPLHF. CDR3 in DNA: TGTGCCAGCAGTGGCAGGGGGGGGATTAATTCACCCCTCCACTTT. The full variable domain, completed using reference TRBV25-1 and TRBJ1-6, is EADIYQTPRYLVIGTGKKITLECSQTMGHDKMYWYQQDPGMELHLIHYSYGVNSTEKGDLSSESTVSRIRTEHFPLTLESARPSHTSQYLCASSGRGGINSPLHFGNGTRLTVT.

This clonotype has a count of ten or more. V gene TRBV25-1 combines with J gene TRBJ2-7; 10 bases agree with TRBD1. After removal of 8 bases from V and 3 bases from J, the junction contained 10 bases not matched to a gene. CDR1 is MGHDK and CDR2 is SYGVNS in the germline V gene. CDR3 length: 15 amino acids. CDR3 bases: TGTGCCAGCTCACCCGGGACAGGGGTTCTCTACGAGCAGTACTTC. Protein product: CASSPGTGVLYEQYF.

The J gene is TRBJ1-1, the V gene TRBV12-3 or TRBV12-4; weak D call: TRBD1 (5 bases). The CDR3 sequence is 13 residues long. Trimming took off 6 bases at V and 4 bases at J, with 12 bases between the two ends. CDR3 amino acids: CASSRAGGTEAFF. CDR3 in DNA: TGTGCCAGCAGCAGGGCGGGTGGCACTGAAGCTTTCTTT.

This clonotype turned up a few times. At one end, the junction sequence differs from germline, possibly due to a read error. The J gene is TRBJ1-2, the V gene TRBV7-2; 8 positions match TRBD1. This CDR3 is 15 amino acids long. Germline values: CDR1 SGHTA, CDR2 FQGNSA. The CDR3 DNA reads TGTCCCAGCAGCTTAGGGACAGGCTCCGGAGGTGGCTACACCTTC. Protein sequence: CPSSLGTGSGGGYTF. Using reference TRBV7-2 and TRBJ1-2 for the parts outside the CDR3, the full variable domain is GAGVSQSPSNKVTEKGKDVELRCDPISGHTALYWYRQSLGQGLEFLIYFQGNSAPDKSGLPSDRFSAERTGGSVSTLTIQRTQQEDSAVYLCPSSLGTGSGGGYTFGSGTRLTVV.